This T cell receptor beta chain came from a study of OX40 agonist ivuxolimab in advanced cancers. The ends lost 4 bases at V and 5 bases at J; junction bases unmatched: 13. The CDR3 is 16 amino acids. Per the germline V gene, CDR1 is SGHNT and CDR2 is YYREEE (reference sequence). With respect to this clone: No antigen is known for it.

Findings and limits, study-wide: Certain nonresponders additionally had low normalized T-cell clonal expansion.

Some clones are missing from TCRdb's copy, which holds only in-frame ones; the method was immunoSEQ multiplex PCR. The sample holds 70,000 to 95,000 clones, around 90% seen once. The input for sequencing was CD4+ or CD8+ T cells sorted from blood, taken in a trial of the OX40 agonist ivuxolimab. This clonotype was sampled from an adult with an advanced solid tumor such as melanoma, head and neck, liver or kidney cancer. The rearrangement links TRBV5-4 to TRBJ2-7; TRBD1 aligns across 9 bases. The CDR3 bases are TGTGCCAGCAGCCCGGGGACAGGGTACGGAGGGGACGAGCAGTACTTC. Encoded protein: CASSPGTGYGGDEQYF.